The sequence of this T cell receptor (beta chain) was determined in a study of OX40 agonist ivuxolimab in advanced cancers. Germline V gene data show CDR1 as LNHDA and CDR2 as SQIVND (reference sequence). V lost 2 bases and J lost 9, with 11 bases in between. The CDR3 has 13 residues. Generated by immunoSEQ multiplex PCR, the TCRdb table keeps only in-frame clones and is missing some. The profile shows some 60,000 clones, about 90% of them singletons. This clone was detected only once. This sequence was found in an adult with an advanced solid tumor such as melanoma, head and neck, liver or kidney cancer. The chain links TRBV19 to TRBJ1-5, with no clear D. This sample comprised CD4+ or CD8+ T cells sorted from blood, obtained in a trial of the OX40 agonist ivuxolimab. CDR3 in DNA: TGTGCCAGTAGTATACGGAGCGAGGGGCCCCAGCATTTT. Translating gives CASSIRSEGPQHF.